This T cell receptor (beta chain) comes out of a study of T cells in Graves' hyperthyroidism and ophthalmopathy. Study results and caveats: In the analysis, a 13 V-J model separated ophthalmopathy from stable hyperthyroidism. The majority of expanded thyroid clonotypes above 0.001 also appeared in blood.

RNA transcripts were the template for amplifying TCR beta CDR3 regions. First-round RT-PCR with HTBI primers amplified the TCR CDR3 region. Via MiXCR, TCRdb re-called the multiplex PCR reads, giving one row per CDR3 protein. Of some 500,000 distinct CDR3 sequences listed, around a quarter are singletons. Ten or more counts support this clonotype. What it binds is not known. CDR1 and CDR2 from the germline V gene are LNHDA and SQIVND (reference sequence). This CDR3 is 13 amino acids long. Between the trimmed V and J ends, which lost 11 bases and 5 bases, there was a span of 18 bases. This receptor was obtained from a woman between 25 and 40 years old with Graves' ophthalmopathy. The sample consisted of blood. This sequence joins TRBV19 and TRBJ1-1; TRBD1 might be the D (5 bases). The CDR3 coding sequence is TGTGCCGCGAAGGTCGGGGGTGGAACTGAAGCTTTCTTT. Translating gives CAAKVGGGTEAFF.